These 4 T cell receptor beta chains came from one sample sequenced in a study of T cells in Graves' hyperthyroidism and ophthalmopathy. The CDR3 regions of TCR beta were amplified from RNA transcripts. TCR CDR3 regions were first amplified by RT-PCR with HTBI primers. Using its own MiXCR run on the multiplex PCR reads, TCRdb lists one record per CDR3 protein. Found here are 200,000 to 250,000 distinct CDR3 sequences, about a sixth of them singletons; the top ten hold 35% to 50%. The sequenced material came from blood. These receptors all stem from a man aged 40-50 years with Graves' hyperthyroidism.

This clonotype was counted many times. The V gene is TRBV28, the J gene TRBJ1-2; D possibly corresponds to TRBD1 (6 bases). The germline V gene has CDR1 MDHEN and CDR2 SYDVKM. The CDR3 is made up of 16 amino acids. Trimming cost V 6 bases and J 5 bases, with 22 bases left between them. DNA for the CDR3: TGTGCCAGCAGCGTCGTATCCAGGACAGATCGGTATGGCTACACCTTC. Its protein product is CASSVVSRTDRYGYTF.

This clonotype was recorded at least ten times. The chain carries TRBV20-1 and TRBJ1-5; D is perhaps TRBD1 (5 bases). CDR1 and CDR2 (germline): DFQATT, SNEGSKA (reference sequence). V dropped 6 bases and J dropped 6 bases, with 12 bases sitting between them. The CDR3 sequence is 12 residues long. CDR3: CSARGMGQPQHF. The CDR3 coding sequence is TGCAGTGCGAGGGGCATGGGTCAGCCCCAGCATTTT.

The chain combines TRBV7-2 with TRBJ1-5; tentative D call: TRBD1 (5 bases). This CDR3 comprises 15 residues. Germline V CDR1 and CDR2: SGHTA, FQGNSA. The ends were cut back, 3 bases at V and 6 bases at J, with 15 bases in the middle. The CDR3 protein is CASSLGGFGGQPQHF. The CDR3 DNA is TGTGCCAGCAGCTTGGGGGGATTCGGGGGTCAGCCCCAGCATTTT.

This clonotype appeared many times. The V and J genes are TRBV3-1 and TRBJ1-6; D perhaps matches TRBD1 (6 bases). Trimming left V 4 bases short and J 6 bases short, with 7 bases between. CDR1 LGHDT and CDR2 YNNKEL come from the germline V gene (reference sequence). This CDR3 comprises 13 residues. CDR3 sequence: CASSPGANSPLHF. In nucleotides, the CDR3 is TGTGCCAGCAGCCCGGGGGCTAATTCACCCCTCCACTTT. Drawing the rest from reference TRBV3-1 and TRBJ1-6, the complete variable domain is DTAVSQTPKYLVTQMGNDKSIKCEQNLGHDTMYWYKQDSKKFLKIMFSYNNKELIINETVPNRFSPKSPDKAHLNLHINSLELGDSAVYFCASSPGANSPLHFGNGTRLTVT.